This passage covers 14 T cell receptor beta chains from one sample sequenced in a study of tumor-infiltrating lymphocytes in primary liver carcinoma. With a constant-region primer, TCR beta cDNA was made from 400 to 550 ng of total RNA. Each TCR beta library was derived from three nested multiplex PCR rounds that employed slightly modified ARM-PCR. Primers for the first two PCR rounds were TRBV1-TRBV30 forward primers and a C-beta reverse primer (roughly 9 cycles per round). TCRdb fed the multiplex PCR reads into MiXCR, producing one record per CDR3 protein. This table has around 100,000 distinct CDR3 sequences, over 55% appearing once. Taking about 18-32 mg of unsorted bulk tissue, the authors co-extracted RNA and DNA. The sequenced sample was liver tumor tissue from sampling region 5. Subset of the sample: tumor region T5, tumor centre. Receptor source: a woman aged 60 to 75 with primary liver carcinoma and hepatitis B virus infection.

V usage is TRBV5-4 and J usage is TRBJ2-7; unclear D gene. The V gene's germline CDR1 is SGHNT and CDR2 YYREEE (reference sequence). This CDR3 is built from 14 residues. The CDR3 reads CTNADTSASYEQYF. The CDR3 DNA follows: TGTACCAACGCGGATACTTCCGCCTCCTACGAGCAGTACTTC.

With regard to this clonotype: Being one base from a much bigger clone, this may be a read error. CDR3 sequence (DNA): TGCGCCAGCAGCCCCAGACGGATTAGCGGGGAGCTGTTTTTT. It translates to CASSPRRISGELFF. The rearrangement joins TRBV4-1 to TRBJ2-2, with D unresolved. The CDR3 runs to 14 residues. Per germline, CDR1 MGHRA and CDR2 YSYEKL. V was cut by 4 bases and J by 7 bases, with 13 bases left in between.

The V gene is TRBV4-1, the J gene TRBJ1-5; possible D gene TRBD1, 5 bases. V gave up 10 bases and J gave up 2 bases, with 27 bases separating them. Germline loops: CDR1 MGHRA, CDR2 YSYEKL. The CDR3 runs 18 residues. CDR3 in amino acids: CAIIQDFKTGGRNQPQHF. The CDR3 DNA sequence: TGCGCCATCATCCAGGATTTTAAAACAGGAGGGCGCAATCAGCCCCAGCATTTT.

Ten or more counts support this clonotype. The V and J genes are TRBV7-6 and TRBJ1-1, with TRBD1 matching 8 bases. Germline V gives CDR1 SGHVS, CDR2 FNYEAQ. V lost 0 bases, J lost 4 bases, and 1 base stayed unmatched. The CDR3 totals 14 residues. CDR3 amino acids: CASSLAQGATEAFF. The CDR3 DNA is TGTGCCAGCAGCTTAGCGCAGGGGGCCACTGAAGCTTTCTTT.

This chain joins TRBV6-2 or TRBV6-3 and TRBJ2-7; the D gene is possibly TRBD2 (7 bases). In germline, CDR1 is MNHEY, CDR2 SVGEGT. CDR3 length equals 12 residues. V lost 7 bases to trimming and J lost 8 bases, with 15 bases between them. The DNA of the CDR3 is TGTGCCAGCAATCCGTGGGGGGGCAAGCAGTACTTC. Translation gives CASNPWGGKQYF.

A word on this clonotype: A much larger clone differs by one base, so this may be a read error. This chain connects TRBV5-6 to TRBJ2-5; D is undetermined. Looked up from germline, CDR1 is SGHDT and CDR2 is YYEEEE. The CDR3 length is 14 residues. The CDR3 coding sequence is TGTGCCAGCAGCTTAGCCTTAAAACAAGAGAGCCAGTACTTC. It translates to CASSLALKQESQYF. Full variable domain (rest looked up from reference TRBV5-6 and TRBJ2-5): DAGVTQSPTHLIKTRGQQVTLRCSPKSGHDTVSWYQQALGQGPQFIFQYYEEEERQRGNFPDRFSGHQFPNYSSELNVNALLLGDSALYLCASSLALKQESQYFGPGTRLLVL.

V gene TRBV12-3 or TRBV12-4 combines with J gene TRBJ2-3, with a possible D match to TRBD2 (5 bases). The germline V and J ends were trimmed by 6 bases and 2 bases, with 12 bases remaining between them. CDR3 length equals 14 residues. The CDR3, as DNA: TGTGCCAGCAGCCGGAGTAGCGCCACAGATACGCAGTATTTT. It encodes CASSRSSATDTQYF.

A note on this clonotype: Sequence at one end of the junction differs from germline and may be a read error. The chain is built from TRBV11-3 and TRBJ2-1; 8 positions match TRBD2. The CDR3 runs to 15 residues. The germline gives CDR1 SGHNT, CDR2 YENEEA. The CDR3 reads CANSLLAVKYNEHYF. The CDR3 DNA sequence: TGTGCCAACAGCTTACTAGCGGTAAAGTACAATGAGCACTACTTC.

A note on this clonotype: One junction end does not reproduce the germline sequence, and a read error may be involved. V gene TRBV29-1 combines with J gene TRBJ2-1; 9 bases agree with TRBD2. From germline, CDR1 is SQVTM and CDR2 ANQGSEA. The CDR3 sequence is 15 residues long. CDR3 loop: CRVRGLATRSGEKFF. The CDR3 nucleotides read TGCAGGGTGCGGGGACTAGCCACCCGCAGCGGTGAGAAGTTCTTC.

Comment on this clonotype: The CDR3 does not close with the conserved phenylalanine or tryptophan, likely indicating a read error. The chain recombines TRBV6-5 with TRBJ1-5, with D perhaps TRBD2 (5 bases). The end of the DNA aligns better with TRBJ2-3, so the J call may be wrong. Per the germline V gene, CDR1 is MNHEY and CDR2 is SVGAGI. The CDR3 spans 15 residues. The CDR3 DNA sequence: TGCGCCAGCAGTAAAGGAGGATTGGGCAATCAGCCCCAGTATCTT. It specifies CASSKGGLGNQPQYL.

For this clonotype: A much larger clone differs by one base, so this may be a read error. CDR3 coding DNA: TGTGCCAGCAGCTTATTCTCGAACACTGAAGCTTTCTTT. This codes for CASSLFSNTEAFF. The chain combines TRBV7-3 with TRBJ1-1; the D is unclear. The CDR3 has 13 residues. Looked up from germline, CDR1 is SGHTA and CDR2 is FQGTGA. The V end lost 2 bases, the J end lost 1 base, and 5 bases lay between the germline ends.

About this clonotype itself: At one of its ends the junction is not consistent with the germline gene, which may arise from a read error. The rearrangement joins TRBV2 to TRBJ2-3, with 8 positions matching TRBD2. The CDR3 loop spans 14 amino acids. CDR1 SNHLY and CDR2 FYNNEI come from the germline V gene. The CDR3 here is CVSSGIGGADTQYF. The CDR3 DNA sequence: TGTGTCAGCAGTGGTATCGGGGGGGCAGATACGCAGTATTTT. Looking up the rest from reference TRBV2 and TRBJ2-3 gives the full variable domain: EPEVTQTPSHQVTQMGQEVILRCVPISNHLYFYWYRQILGQKVEFLVSFYNNEISEKSEIFDDQFSVERPDGSNFTLKIRSTKLEDSAMYFCVSSGIGGADTQYFGPGTRLTVL.

The chain employs TRBV6-1 and TRBJ2-4; 8 nucleotides match TRBD2. Germline CDR1 is MNHNS and CDR2 is SASEGT. This CDR3 has 11 residues. The V gene end was trimmed by 11 bases and the J gene end by 8 bases; junction bases not matched to a gene: 5. CDR3: CAGHGGDIQYF. The CDR3 nucleotides read TGTGCCGGCCACGGGGGGGACATTCAGTACTTC.

Concerning this clonotype itself: The junction and the germline gene differ at one end; a read error may be behind it. The chain links TRBV12-5 to TRBJ2-3; weak D call: TRBD2 (5 bases). The CDR3 loop spans 15 amino acids. The germline V gene has CDR1 LGHNT and CDR2 FRNRAP. CDR3 loop: CTSGLVGPEQNTQYF. In nucleotides, the CDR3 is TGTACTAGTGGTTTGGTAGGACCAGAGCAAAATACGCAGTATTTC. The whole variable domain, filled in from reference TRBV12-5 and TRBJ2-3, reads DARVTQTPRHKVTEMGQEVTMRCQPILGHNTVFWYRQTMMQGLELLAYFRNRAPLDDSGMPKDRFSAEMPDATLATLKIQPSEPRDSAVYFCTSGLVGPEQNTQYFGPGTRLTVL.